The next 20 T cell receptor beta chains were all read from a single sample in a study of blood T cell repertoires in COVID-19 (dated by TCRdb to 2020 to 2022). Library preparation was by the immunoSEQ multiplex PCR assay. Here the immuneACCESS table is served through TCRdb, limited to in-frame sequences with V and J called. Missing clones are a known gap in these copies; in checked studies unresolved V genes cover under half, and the rest lacks a known reason. Within this sample are roughly 270,000 clones, with 65% to 90% of them counted one time only. The ten largest account for 5.1% of the sample. Sequences were obtained from peripheral blood. The source of these receptors is a man in his fifties or sixties with active or convalescent COVID-19.

The CDR3 protein is CASSELAGDFKTQYF. The CDR3 bases are TGTGCCAGCAGTGAACTAGCGGGAGACTTTAAGACCCAGTACTTC. This chain uses TRBV6-4 with TRBJ2-5; TRBD2 aligns across 11 bases. Germline V CDR1 and CDR2: MRHNA, SNTAGT. The junction had 6 bases not matched to a gene; V was cut back by 3 bases and J by 6 bases. The CDR3 runs 15 residues.

The chain links TRBV9 to TRBJ1-5; TRBD1 is a possible D gene (5 bases). CDR1 is SGDLS and CDR2 is YYNGEE in the germline V gene. V lost 0 bases, J lost 3 bases, and 10 bases lay in between. The CDR3 is made up of 15 amino acids. Written as DNA, the CDR3 is TGTGCCAGCAGCGTAGGAGGGGACTTCAATCAGCCCCAGCATTTT. Its translation: CASSVGGDFNQPQHF. Full variable domain (remainder filled in from reference TRBV9 and TRBJ1-5): DSGVTQTPKHLITATGQRVTLRCSPRSGDLSVYWYQQSLDQGLQFLIQYYNGEERAKGNILERFSAQQFPDLHSELNLSSLELGDSALYFCASSVGGDFNQPQHFGDGTRLSIL.

The chain employs TRBV5-1 and TRBJ2-7, with D tentatively TRBD2 (6 bases). V lost 1 base, J lost 5 bases, and 10 bases lay in between. Germline lookup yields CDR1 SGHRS and CDR2 YFSETQ. The CDR3 has 13 residues. CDR3 sequence (DNA): TGCGCCAGCAGCTTGTTGTTAGCGGACGAGCAGTACTTC. Translating gives CASSLLLADEQYF.

V is TRBV7-8 and J is TRBJ2-5, with TRBD2 matching over 8 bases. Germline V lookup: CDR1 SGHVS, CDR2 FQNEAQ. V lost 1 base and J lost 5; bases outside the gene matches: 6. The CDR3 is made up of 15 amino acids. CDR3 nucleotides: TGTGCCAGCAGCTTAGTGGCTAGCGGGCGGGAGACCCAGTACTTC. This encodes CASSLVASGRETQYF. Supplemented by reference TRBV7-8 and TRBJ2-5, the full variable domain reads GAGVSQSPRYKVAKRGQDVALRCDPISGHVSLFWYQQALGQGPEFLTYFQNEAQLDKSGLPSDRFFAERPEGSVSTLKIQRTQQEDSAVYLCASSLVASGRETQYFGPGTRLLVL.

The genes are TRBV7-9 and TRBJ2-5, with 7 bases lining up with TRBD2. Germline V gene data show CDR1 as SEHNR and CDR2 as FQNEAQ (reference sequence). The CDR3 extends over 13 amino acids. Trimming at V came to 2 bases and at J to 4 bases, leaving 1 base not matched to a gene. The CDR3 spells CASSLSGGETQYF. CDR3 in DNA: TGTGCCAGCAGCTTATCGGGAGGAGAGACCCAGTACTTC.

This chain uses TRBV3-1 (or the pseudogene TRBV3-2) with TRBJ1-4, with unresolved D. The CDR3 consists of 14 residues. Germline V gene sequence: CDR1 LGHDT, CDR2 YNNKEL (reference sequence). V was shortened by 1 base and J by 7 bases, with 10 bases between the two germline ends. The chain's CDR3 is CASSQGGRGEKLFF. CDR3 nucleotide sequence: TGTGCCAGCAGCCAAGGTGGACGGGGTGAAAAACTGTTTTTT.

V gene TRBV7-2 combines with J gene TRBJ1-3; no clear D. V gave up 1 base and J gave up 0 bases, with 7 bases separating them. Per the germline V gene, CDR1 is SGHTA and CDR2 is FQGNSA. There are 15 residues in the CDR3. The CDR3 nucleotides read TGTGCCAGCAGCTTAGAAGCAATCTCTGGAAACACCATATATTTT. Protein: CASSLEAISGNTIYF.

CDR3 nucleotides: TGTGCCAGCGGCGCGCCGGGACTCCAAGAGACCCAGTACTTC. It is translated as CASGAPGLQETQYF. The V and J genes are TRBV4-2 and TRBJ2-5, with a weak D call TRBD2 (6 bases). Germline V gives CDR1 LGHNA, CDR2 YNFKEQ. V lost 8 bases and J 1 base, leaving 14 bases between the germline ends. This CDR3 spans 14 amino acids.

This clone occurred once. V is TRBV7-9 and J is TRBJ2-5, with 7 bases lining up with TRBD1. J gave up 3 bases and V 1 base, and 5 bases lay outside the gene matches. The CDR3 contains 15 residues. Germline-derived CDR1 and CDR2 are SEHNR and FQNEAQ (reference sequence). The CDR3 spells CASSLGQGQEETQYF. The CDR3 DNA is TGTGCCAGCAGCTTAGGACAGGGTCAAGAAGAGACCCAGTACTTC.

The CDR3 nucleotides are TGTGCCAGCAGTAACAGGGGAGTTGGGGAGCAGTACTTC. Translated: CASSNRGVGEQYF. The rearrangement uses TRBV6-5 and TRBJ2-7, with 7 bases fitting TRBD1. The CDR3 length is 13 residues. J lost 7 bases, V lost 5 bases, and 8 bases had no gene match. CDR1 is MNHEY and CDR2 is SVGAGI in the germline V gene.

The V and J genes are TRBV27 and TRBJ2-1; D may be TRBD1 (6 bases). Trimming stripped 8 bases from V and 10 bases from J, with 18 bases between. The germline V gene encodes CDR1 MNHEY and CDR2 SMNVEV (reference sequence). The CDR3 is 13 amino acids. The CDR3 region has the DNA TGTGCCAGCTCGGGCAGGGGTTTACTCGAGCAGTTCTTC. This sequence encodes CASSGRGLLEQFF.

The gene calls are TRBV2 and TRBJ2-5; D unclear. The CDR3 consists of 11 residues. Trimming took 9 bases from V and 0 from J, leaving 5 bases between them. Germline CDR1 reads SNHLY; CDR2 reads FYNNEI. The CDR3 DNA sequence: TGTGCCAGTAAATACCAAGAGACCCAGTACTTC. This encodes CASKYQETQYF.

This chain connects TRBV18 to TRBJ2-3; D might be TRBD2 (6 bases). Germline V gene sequence: CDR1 KGHSH, CDR2 LQKENI. This CDR3 has 15 residues. V was trimmed by 3 bases and J by 0 bases, leaving 10 bases between them. CDR3 sequence: CASSPYGRSTDTQYF. As DNA, the CDR3 is TGTGCCAGCTCACCGTACGGGAGAAGCACAGATACGCAGTATTTT.

V gene TRBV28 combines with J gene TRBJ1-4; 11 bases align to TRBD1. After removal of 6 bases from V and 7 bases from J, the junction contained 10 bases not matched to a gene. The CDR3 covers 16 residues. Germline V gene data show CDR1 as MDHEN and CDR2 as SYDVKM. This CDR3 is CASSPRPGQGVEKLFF. In DNA, the CDR3 is TGTGCCAGCAGCCCCCGTCCGGGACAGGGGGTTGAAAAACTGTTTTTT.

On this clone: This specimen includes other DNA sequences encoding the same CDR3. The gene calls are TRBV19 and TRBJ1-6; unclear D gene. This CDR3 is 14 amino acids long. V lost 5 bases and J lost 6, with 11 bases in between. CDR1 is LNHDA and CDR2 is SQIVND in the germline V gene (reference sequence). CDR3: CASSPGNSNSPLHF. Here the CDR3 DNA reads TGTGCCAGTAGTCCGGGTAATAGTAATTCACCCCTCCACTTT. The entire variable domain, with the rest obtained from reference TRBV19 and TRBJ1-6, is as follows: DGGITQSPKYLFRKEGQNVTLSCEQNLNHDAMYWYRQDPGQGLRLIYYSQIVNDFQKGDIAEGYSVSREKKESFPLTVTSAQKNPTAFYLCASSPGNSNSPLHFGNGTRLTVT.

This sequence joins TRBV28 and TRBJ1-2, with D perhaps matching TRBD1 (5 bases). From germline, CDR1 is MDHEN and CDR2 SYDVKM. The CDR3 is 13 residues long. Trimming stripped 7 bases from V and 4 bases from J, with 13 bases between. The CDR3 DNA reads TGTGCCAGCACACAAGGACATATCTATGGCTACACCTTC. Translation: CASTQGHIYGYTF.

The V call is TRBV30, the J call TRBJ1-5; D uncertain. CDR3 length: 13 residues. The ends were cut back, 2 bases at V and 2 bases at J, with 7 bases in the middle. Germline CDR1 GTSNPN, CDR2 SVGIG (reference sequence). DNA of the CDR3: TGTGCCTGGAGTCCCGAGGGCAATCAGCCCCAGCATTTT. Protein sequence: CAWSPEGNQPQHF.

The gene calls are TRBV30 and TRBJ1-4, with 8 bases aligning to TRBD1. CDR1 and CDR2 (germline): GTSNPN, SVGIG (reference sequence). The trim removed 4 bases at V and 12 bases at J, leaving 7 bases unmatched. The CDR3 contains 12 residues. Here the CDR3 reads CAWTRTGRELFF. The CDR3 nucleotides read TGTGCCTGGACCAGGACAGGGAGAGAACTGTTTTTT.

CDR3 in amino acids: CASSSHGGEVEKLFF. CDR3 DNA sequence: TGTGCCAGCAGCTCCCATGGGGGCGAAGTAGAAAAACTGTTTTTT. The chain has TRBV25-1 and TRBJ1-4, with a tentative D call TRBD1 (6 bases). This CDR3 is built from 15 residues. CDR1 MGHDK and CDR2 SYGVNS come from the germline V gene. V lost 6 bases and J 8 bases, leaving 19 bases between the germline ends.

The chain employs TRBV7-9 and TRBJ2-7, with 7 positions matching TRBD1. V dropped 5 bases and J dropped 1; count of bases not matched to a gene: 8. Germline lookup yields CDR1 SEHNR and CDR2 FQNEAQ (reference sequence). This CDR3 is 15 amino acids long. The DNA of the CDR3 is TGTGCCAGCAGCCCCGAGGACAGGCAATCCTACGAGCAGTACTTC. Encoded protein: CASSPEDRQSYEQYF.